The 18 T cell receptor beta chains in this list originate from one sample, sequenced in a study of CD8+CD57+ T cells in acquired aplastic anemia. Before being chosen for sequencing, patients had shown CD8+CD57+ cell expansion by flow cytometry. Genomic DNA templated the TCR beta VDJ and CDR3 profiling. In TCRdb, the reads were re-called with MiXCR into one record per CDR3 protein. The table includes some 200,000 distinct CDR3 sequences, roughly half detected once. The sample consisted of sorted CD4+, CD8+, or CD8+CD57+ T cells (not recorded which) from PBMCs. Receptors originate from a human donor with aplastic anemia.

The chain has TRBV10-2 and TRBJ2-3; the match to TRBD2 covers 9 bases. V was pared by 9 bases and J by 0 bases, with 19 bases of the junction left unmatched. The germline V gene encodes CDR1 WSHSY and CDR2 SAAADI. This CDR3 region has 19 residues. The CDR3 is CASSDSGGVFLTSTDTQYF. The DNA of the CDR3 is TGCGCCAGTTCGGATAGCGGGGGCGTTTTTCTTACTAGCACAGATACGCAGTATTTT.

The chain has TRBV25-1 and TRBJ1-2; 7 bases are shared with TRBD1. V dropped 9 bases and J dropped 8; count of bases not matched to a gene: 12. Germline lookup yields CDR1 MGHDK and CDR2 SYGVNS. The CDR3 has 13 amino acids. CDR3 DNA sequence: TGTGCCAGTAAGCTCGGGACAGATACCGGCTACACCTTC. This sequence encodes CASKLGTDTGYTF.

This clonotype has at least ten counts. The chain combines TRBV2 with TRBJ1-1; D gene unclear. The ends were cut back, 7 bases at V and 4 bases at J, with 10 bases in the middle. This CDR3 contains 12 residues. Looked up from germline, CDR1 is SNHLY and CDR2 is FYNNEI. Here the CDR3 DNA reads TGTGCCAGCAAGGATCTAAGCACTGAAGCTTTCTTT. The encoded protein is CASKDLSTEAFF.

This clonotype was seen many times. The gene calls are TRBV5-1 and TRBJ1-2, with D possibly matching TRBD1 (6 bases). V dropped 4 bases and J dropped 8 bases, with 21 bases sitting between them. This CDR3 spans 15 amino acids. The germline V gene has CDR1 SGHRS and CDR2 YFSETQ. The CDR3 nucleotides are TGCGCCAGCAGCGGATCAGGGGCGCCCGAAGTGGGCTACACCTTC. Its translation is CASSGSGAPEVGYTF.

CDR3 sequence reads: CASSYSFEGPRTSGNTIYF. For the CDR3, the DNA is TGTGCCAGCAGTTACTCTTTTGAGGGTCCGAGAACCTCTGGAAACACCATATATTTT. The J gene is TRBJ1-3, the V gene TRBV6-5; D not resolved. This CDR3 contains 19 residues. V lost 0 bases, J lost 0 bases, and 18 bases lay in between. The germline gives CDR1 MNHEY, CDR2 SVGAGI.

This sequence joins TRBV14 and TRBJ1-3; possible D gene TRBD1, 6 bases. The CDR3 length is 16 residues. Trimming took off 2 bases at V and 0 bases at J, with 11 bases between the two ends. The V gene's germline CDR1 is SGHDN and CDR2 FVKESK. The CDR3 bases are TGTGCCAGCAGCCAAACGGACAGATACTCTGGAAACACCATATATTTT. Translated, it gives CASSQTDRYSGNTIYF.

This clonotype was observed at least ten times. The V and J genes are TRBV30 and TRBJ1-2, with D possibly being TRBD1 (6 bases). The germline V and J ends were trimmed by 5 bases and 3 bases, with 16 bases remaining between them. The CDR3 is 14 residues long. Per the germline V gene, CDR1 is GTSNPN and CDR2 is SVGIG (reference sequence). CDR3 residues: CAWVGAGSDYGYTF. CDR3 DNA sequence: TGTGCCTGGGTGGGGGCAGGCAGTGACTATGGCTACACCTTC.

The rearrangement uses TRBV6-1 and TRBJ1-3, with D possibly matching TRBD1 (5 bases). Between the trimmed V and J ends, which lost 5 bases and 0 bases, there was a span of 8 bases. The V gene's germline CDR1 is MNHNS and CDR2 SASEGT. The CDR3 runs to 14 residues. The CDR3 is CASSRQGSGNTIYF. The CDR3 DNA sequence: TGTGCCAGCAGTCGGCAGGGCTCTGGAAACACCATATATTTT.

Turning to this clonotype: Since a much larger clone is just one base distant, this may be a read error. The chain employs TRBV6-1 and TRBJ1-1; tentatively, D is TRBD1 (5 bases). Trimming took 6 bases from V and 3 from J, leaving 11 bases between them. The CDR3 is 13 residues long. Germline loops: CDR1 MNHNS, CDR2 SASEGT. CDR3 in amino acids: CASRDPGHTEAFF. The CDR3 nucleotides read TGTGCCAGCAGGGATCCGGGACACACTGAAGCTTTCTTT.

This clonotype was seen a handful of times. This chain links TRBV25-1 with TRBJ2-5; 9 bases are a match to TRBD1. Per germline, CDR1 MGHDK and CDR2 SYGVNS. With V trimmed by 2 bases and J by 5 bases, 9 bases remained unmatched. This CDR3 is built from 16 residues. This CDR3 reads CASSEGGTGRVETQYF. CDR3 DNA sequence: TGTGCCAGCAGTGAAGGGGGGACAGGGAGGGTGGAGACCCAGTACTTC.

This clonotype came up many times. V is TRBV19 and J is TRBJ2-7, with 7 bases lining up with TRBD2. Germline loops: CDR1 LNHDA, CDR2 SQIVND (reference sequence). V dropped 7 bases and J dropped 0; count of bases not matched to a gene: 9. The CDR3 sequence is 15 residues long. The DNA for the CDR3 is TGTGCCAGTACTGGATCTAGCGGCAGCTCCTACGAGCAGTACTTC. The encoded protein is CASTGSSGSSYEQYF.

Comments on this clonotype: The junction shows a germline mismatch at one end, possibly a read error. CDR3 sequence reads: CASSSQTGGGQETQYF. The CDR3 nucleotides read TGTGCTAGCAGCTCCCAGACAGGGGGCGGGCAAGAGACCCAGTACTTC. This chain links TRBV7-7 with TRBJ2-5; 10 nucleotides line up with TRBD1. This CDR3 is 16 amino acids long. Germline V lookup: CDR1 SSHAT, CDR2 FNYEAQ (reference sequence).

This rearrangement joins TRBV7-8 to TRBJ2-7; 14 bases map to TRBD2. The CDR3 extends over 17 amino acids. CDR1 is SGHVS, CDR2 FQNEAQ, per germline. The V and J ends lost 5 bases and 0 bases, in that order; junction bases with no gene match: 6. The DNA for the CDR3 is TGTGCCAGCAGCCCCCGGACTAGCGGGAGGAACTCCTACGAGCAGTACTTC. Translating gives CASSPRTSGRNSYEQYF. The whole variable domain, filled in from reference TRBV7-8 and TRBJ2-7, reads GAGVSQSPRYKVAKRGQDVALRCDPISGHVSLFWYQQALGQGPEFLTYFQNEAQLDKSGLPSDRFFAERPEGSVSTLKIQRTQQEDSAVYLCASSPRTSGRNSYEQYFGPGTRLTVT.

This clonotype has more than one count but fewer than ten. V usage is TRBV11-2 and J usage is TRBJ2-7; possibly TRBD2 for D (6 bases). The V gene's germline CDR1 is SGHAT and CDR2 FQNNGV. CDR3 length: 18 residues. Trimming stripped 2 bases from V and 1 base from J, with 21 bases between. CDR3 bases: TGTGCCAGCAGCTTACAAAGGGCCGGGGGTAGTCGGTCCTACGAGCAGTACTTC. This encodes CASSLQRAGGSRSYEQYF.

This clonotype was seen a few times. The V gene is TRBV24-1, the J gene TRBJ2-3; the D gene could be TRBD1 or TRBD2 (7 bases each). The germline CDR1 and CDR2 sequences are KGHDR and SFDVKD. The CDR3 runs to 15 residues. Trimming pared 7 bases from V and 4 bases from J, leaving 17 bases between. Written as DNA, the CDR3 is TGTGCCACCAGCCGAGCGGGACAGCCTCCAGATACGCAGTATTTT. Protein: CATSRAGQPPDTQYF.

This clonotype has ten or more counts. Given a much more abundant clone one base away, this may be a read error. The chain uses TRBV25-1 and TRBJ2-7; 8 positions match TRBD1. The junction had 15 bases not matched to a gene; V was cut back by 6 bases and J by 5 bases. From germline, CDR1 is MGHDK and CDR2 SYGVNS. This CDR3 spans 16 amino acids. This chain's CDR3 is CASSPGYGAGGNEQYF. Written as DNA, the CDR3 is TGTGCCAGCAGCCCGGGCTACGGGGCAGGGGGCAACGAGCAGTACTTC.

The chain combines TRBV15 with TRBJ2-3; D is ambiguous. This CDR3 region has 14 residues. Germline values: CDR1 LNHNV, CDR2 YYDKDF (reference sequence). Trimming cost V 1 base and J 2 bases, with 7 bases left between them. The CDR3 loop is CATSRVGTTDTQYF. The CDR3 DNA follows: TGTGCCACCAGCAGAGTAGGAACCACAGATACGCAGTATTTT.

The V and J genes are TRBV3-1 and TRBJ2-1, with D maybe TRBD2 (5 bases). The CDR3 is made up of 13 amino acids. V lost 4 bases, J lost 9 bases, and 13 bases lay in between. From germline, CDR1 is LGHDT and CDR2 YNNKEL (reference sequence). CDR3 sequence reads: CASSRQLGGEQFF. CDR3 DNA: TGTGCCAGCAGCCGACAACTAGGAGGTGAGCAGTTCTTC.